These T cell receptor beta chains were read from a single sample in a study of T cell changes during pregnancy in multiple sclerosis. Repertoires were generated with immunoSEQ multiplex PCR, while TCRdb's copy carries only in-frame clones and drops some. This sample has under 120,000 clones; just over 90% occur once, and the top ten carry less than 4.5%. The sample here was peripheral blood, taken after pregnancy. These TCRs come from a female donor with multiple sclerosis, enrolled in a pregnancy study. CDR3s include the opening cysteine and the closing phenylalanine or tryptophan. The order of the fields is clone size, D gene, V gene, J gene, CDR3 protein, CDR3 DNA. The D gene is left open where the match is weak. Where a row states a size, it is once, few, many or the class of an expanded clone; other rows omit it.

clone size: -
D gene: -
V gene: TRBV4-2
J gene: TRBJ1-2
CDR3 protein: CASSQDSGVGYTF
CDR3 DNA: TGTGCCAGCAGCCAAGATTCAGGGGTTGGCTACACCTTC

clone size: -
D gene: -
V gene: TRBV12-5
J gene: TRBJ1-4
CDR3 protein: CASDYPFGGSATNEKLFF
CDR3 DNA: TGTGCTAGTGACTACCCCTTCGGGGGGTCGGCAACTAATGAAAAACTGTTTTTT

clone size: -
D gene: -
V gene: TRBV7-3
J gene: TRBJ2-5
CDR3 protein: CASSHMGGPGETQYF
CDR3 DNA: TGTGCCAGCAGCCACATGGGCGGGCCCGGGGAGACCCAGTACTTC

clone size: -
D gene: -
V gene: TRBV27
J gene: TRBJ1-1
CDR3 protein: CASRPRQAPNTEAFF
CDR3 DNA: TGTGCCAGCAGACCCCGGCAGGCCCCAAACACTGAAGCTTTCTTT

clone size: few
D gene: TRBD1
V gene: TRBV11-1
J gene: TRBJ2-7
CDR3 protein: CASSSGTGIYEQYF
CDR3 DNA: TGTGCCAGCAGCTCCGGGACAGGGATTTACGAGCAGTACTTC

clone size: once
D gene: -
V gene: TRBV5-1
J gene: TRBJ2-2
CDR3 protein: CASSPRDAGELFF
CDR3 DNA: TGCGCCAGCAGCCCCAGGGATGCCGGGGAGCTGTTTTTT

clone size: -
D gene: -
V gene: TRBV9
J gene: TRBJ2-3
CDR3 protein: CASSVRPRGRDTDTQYF
CDR3 DNA: TGTGCCAGCAGCGTCCGCCCGCGGGGGCGGGATACAGATACGCAGTATTTT

clone size: few
D gene: TRBD1
V gene: TRBV5-5
J gene: TRBJ1-2
CDR3 protein: CARSYPDRNYGYTF
CDR3 DNA: TGTGCCAGAAGCTACCCGGACAGGAACTATGGCTACACCTTC

clone size: -
D gene: -
V gene: TRBV5-6
J gene: TRBJ2-1
CDR3 protein: CASSPQGLTNEQFF
CDR3 DNA: TGTGCCAGCAGCCCCCAAGGACTTACAAATGAGCAGTTCTTC

clone size: -
D gene: TRBD2
V gene: TRBV7-7
J gene: TRBJ2-7
CDR3 protein: CASSPDLAGLYEQYF
CDR3 DNA: TGTGCTAGCAGCCCAGACCTAGCGGGGTTGTACGAGCAGTACTTC

clone size: few
D gene: -
V gene: TRBV5-1
J gene: TRBJ1-1
CDR3 protein: CASSDFVNTEAFF
CDR3 DNA: TGCGCCAGCAGCGACTTCGTGAACACTGAAGCTTTCTTT

clone size: -
D gene: -
V gene: TRBV9
J gene: TRBJ2-1
CDR3 protein: CASSVESGQAYNEQFF
CDR3 DNA: TGTGCCAGCAGCGTAGAGAGCGGGCAAGCCTACAATGAGCAGTTCTTC

clone size: -
D gene: TRBD1
V gene: TRBV19
J gene: TRBJ1-1
CDR3 protein: CASSINRGLNTEAFF
CDR3 DNA: TGTGCCAGTAGTATTAACAGGGGGCTCAATACTGAAGCTTTCTTT

clone size: -
D gene: -
V gene: TRBV29-1
J gene: TRBJ2-7
CDR3 protein: CSVGGEAYEQYF
CDR3 DNA: TGCAGCGTTGGTGGAGAAGCCTACGAGCAGTACTTC

clone size: -
D gene: TRBD2
V gene: TRBV6-5
J gene: TRBJ2-1
CDR3 protein: CASAPSGGNEQFF
CDR3 DNA: TGTGCCAGCGCTCCTAGCGGGGGAAATGAGCAGTTCTTC